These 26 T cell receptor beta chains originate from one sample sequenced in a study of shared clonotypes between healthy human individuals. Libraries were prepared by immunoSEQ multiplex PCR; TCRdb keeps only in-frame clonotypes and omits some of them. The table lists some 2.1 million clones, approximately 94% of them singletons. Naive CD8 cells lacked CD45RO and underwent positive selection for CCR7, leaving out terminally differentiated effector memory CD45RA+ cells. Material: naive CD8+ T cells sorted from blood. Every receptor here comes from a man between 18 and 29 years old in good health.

The chain's CDR3 is CASSLSMGEWLNEQFF. The DNA of the CDR3 is TGTGCCAGCAGTTTATCGATGGGGGAATGGTTGAATGAGCAGTTCTTC. V and J are TRBV27 and TRBJ2-1, with D perhaps assigned TRBD1 or TRBD2 (5 bases each). CDR3 length: 16 residues. CDR1 and CDR2 (germline): MNHEY, SMNVEV (reference sequence). The V and J ends lost 0 bases and 7 bases respectively, with 16 bases between them.

CDR3 residues: CASSLAQSYEQYF. CDR3 DNA: TGTGCCAGCAGCTTGGCACAGTCCTACGAGCAGTACTTC. The V gene is TRBV5-5, the J gene TRBJ2-7; D unclear. Germline CDR1 and CDR2: SGHKS and YYEKEE (reference sequence). Trimming left V 0 bases short and J 1 base short, with 5 bases between. The CDR3 spans 13 residues.

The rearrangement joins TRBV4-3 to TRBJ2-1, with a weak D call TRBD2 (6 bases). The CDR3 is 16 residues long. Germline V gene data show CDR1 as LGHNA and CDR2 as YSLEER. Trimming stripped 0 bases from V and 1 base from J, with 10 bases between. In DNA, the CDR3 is TGCGCCAGCAGCCAAGATAAGGGGAGGTCCTACAATGAGCAGTTCTTC. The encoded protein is CASSQDKGRSYNEQFF.

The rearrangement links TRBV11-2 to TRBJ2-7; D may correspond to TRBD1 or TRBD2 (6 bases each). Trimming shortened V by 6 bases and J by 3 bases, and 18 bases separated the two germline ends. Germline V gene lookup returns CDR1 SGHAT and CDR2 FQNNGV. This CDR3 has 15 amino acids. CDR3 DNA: TGTGCCAGCAGTCACGGACGGGGGCAGGGCTACGAGCAGTACTTC. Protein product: CASSHGRGQGYEQYF.

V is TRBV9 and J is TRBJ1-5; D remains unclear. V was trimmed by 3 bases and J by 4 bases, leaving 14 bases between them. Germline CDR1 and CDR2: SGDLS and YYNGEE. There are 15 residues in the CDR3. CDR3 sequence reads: CASSAEGFGNQPQHF. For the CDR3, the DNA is TGTGCCAGCAGCGCAGAAGGGTTTGGAAATCAGCCCCAGCATTTT. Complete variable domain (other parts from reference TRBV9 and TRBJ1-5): DSGVTQTPKHLITATGQRVTLRCSPRSGDLSVYWYQQSLDQGLQFLIQYYNGEERAKGNILERFSAQQFPDLHSELNLSSLELGDSALYFCASSAEGFGNQPQHFGDGTRLSIL.

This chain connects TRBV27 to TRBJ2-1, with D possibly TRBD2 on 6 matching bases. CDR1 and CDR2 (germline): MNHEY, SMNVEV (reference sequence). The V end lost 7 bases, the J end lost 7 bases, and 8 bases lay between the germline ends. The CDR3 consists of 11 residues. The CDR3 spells CASMEGNEQFF. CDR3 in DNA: TGTGCCAGCATGGAGGGGAATGAGCAGTTCTTC.

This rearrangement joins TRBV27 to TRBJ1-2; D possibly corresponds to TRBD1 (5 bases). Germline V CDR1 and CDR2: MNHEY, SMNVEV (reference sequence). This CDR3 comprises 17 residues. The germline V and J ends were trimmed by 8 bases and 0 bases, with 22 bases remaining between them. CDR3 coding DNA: TGTGCCAGCGCCGGCGGTAGGGGCCAACAAGCTAACTATGGCTACACCTTC. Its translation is CASAGGRGQQANYGYTF.

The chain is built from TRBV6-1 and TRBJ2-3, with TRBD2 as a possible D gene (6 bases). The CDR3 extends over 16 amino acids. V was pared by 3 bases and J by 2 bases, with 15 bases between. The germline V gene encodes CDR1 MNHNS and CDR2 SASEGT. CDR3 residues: CASSDPIADSTDTQYF. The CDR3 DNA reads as TGTGCCAGCAGTGACCCCATAGCGGATTCCACAGATACGCAGTATTTT.

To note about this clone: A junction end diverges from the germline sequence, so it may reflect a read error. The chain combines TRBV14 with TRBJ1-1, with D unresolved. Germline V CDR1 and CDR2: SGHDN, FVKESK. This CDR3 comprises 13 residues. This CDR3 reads CARSQDLTLEAFF. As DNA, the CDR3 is TGTGCCAGAAGCCAAGATCTAACGCTTGAAGCTTTCTTT.

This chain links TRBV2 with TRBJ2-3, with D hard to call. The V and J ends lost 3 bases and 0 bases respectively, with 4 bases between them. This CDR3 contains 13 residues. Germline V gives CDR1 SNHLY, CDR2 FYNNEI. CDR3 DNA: TGTGCCAGCAGTGATGTCAGCACAGATACGCAGTATTTT. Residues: CASSDVSTDTQYF.

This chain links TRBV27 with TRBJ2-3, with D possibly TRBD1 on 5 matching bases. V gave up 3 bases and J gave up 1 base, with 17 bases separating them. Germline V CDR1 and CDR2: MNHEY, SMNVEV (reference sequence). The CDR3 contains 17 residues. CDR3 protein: CASSLKGPPTGTDTQYF. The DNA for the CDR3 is TGTGCCAGCAGTTTGAAGGGGCCACCCACCGGCACAGATACGCAGTATTTT.

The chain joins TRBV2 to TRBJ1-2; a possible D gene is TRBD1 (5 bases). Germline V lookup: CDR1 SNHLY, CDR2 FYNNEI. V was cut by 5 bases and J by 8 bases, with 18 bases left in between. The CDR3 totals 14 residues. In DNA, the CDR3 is TGTGCCAGCAGTAACCGCAGGGAGCGGGAGGGCTACACCTTC. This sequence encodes CASSNRREREGYTF.

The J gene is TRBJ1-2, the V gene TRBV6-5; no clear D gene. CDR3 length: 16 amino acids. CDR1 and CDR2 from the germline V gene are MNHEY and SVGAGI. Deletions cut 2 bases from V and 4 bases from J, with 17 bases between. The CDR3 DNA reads TGTGCCAGCAGTTACAAGGCGGGAGGTAGGCCCTATGGCTACACCTTC. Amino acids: CASSYKAGGRPYGYTF.

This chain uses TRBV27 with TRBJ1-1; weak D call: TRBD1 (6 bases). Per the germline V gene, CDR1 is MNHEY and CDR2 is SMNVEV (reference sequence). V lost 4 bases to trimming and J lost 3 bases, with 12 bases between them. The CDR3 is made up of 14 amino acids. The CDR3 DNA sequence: TGTGCCAGCAGTTCACCGGGACACTACACTGAAGCTTTCTTT. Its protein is CASSSPGHYTEAFF.

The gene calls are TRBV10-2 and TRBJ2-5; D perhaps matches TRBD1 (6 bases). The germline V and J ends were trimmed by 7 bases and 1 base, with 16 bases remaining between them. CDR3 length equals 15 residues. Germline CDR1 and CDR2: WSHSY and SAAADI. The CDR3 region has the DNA TGCGCCAGCACATCCAGGGGACGTTTCCAAGAGACCCAGTACTTC. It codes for CASTSRGRFQETQYF.

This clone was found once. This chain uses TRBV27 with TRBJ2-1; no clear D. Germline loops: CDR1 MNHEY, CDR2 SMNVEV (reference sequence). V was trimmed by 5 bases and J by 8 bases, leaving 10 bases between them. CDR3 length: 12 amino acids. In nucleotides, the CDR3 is TGTGCCAGCAGTCTCCTCCTCGATGAGCAGTTCTTC. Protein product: CASSLLLDEQFF.

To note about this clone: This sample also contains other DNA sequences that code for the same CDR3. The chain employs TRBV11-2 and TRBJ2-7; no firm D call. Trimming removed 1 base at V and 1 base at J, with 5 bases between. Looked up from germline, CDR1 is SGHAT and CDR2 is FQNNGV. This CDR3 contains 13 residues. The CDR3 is CASSLGSSYEQYF. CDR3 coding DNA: TGTGCCAGCAGCTTAGGATCTTCCTACGAGCAGTACTTC.

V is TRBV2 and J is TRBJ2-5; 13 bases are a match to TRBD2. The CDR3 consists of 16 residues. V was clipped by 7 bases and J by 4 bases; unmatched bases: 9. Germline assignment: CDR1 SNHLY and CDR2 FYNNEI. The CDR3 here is CASMKGTSGIIETQYF. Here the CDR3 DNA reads TGTGCCAGCATGAAGGGGACTAGCGGGATAATAGAGACCCAGTACTTC.

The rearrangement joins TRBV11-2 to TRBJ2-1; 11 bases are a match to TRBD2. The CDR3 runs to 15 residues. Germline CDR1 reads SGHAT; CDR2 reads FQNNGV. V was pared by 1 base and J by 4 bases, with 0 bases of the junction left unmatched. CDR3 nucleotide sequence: TGTGCCAGCAGCTTAGGACTAGCGGGATACAATGAGCAGTTCTTC. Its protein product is CASSLGLAGYNEQFF.

The DNA of the CDR3 is TGTGCCAGCAGCCTGGCCCGGACCTACAACCAAGAGACCCAGTACTTC. Its translation is CASSLARTYNQETQYF. This chain uses TRBV14 with TRBJ2-5; D not certain. Germline assignment: CDR1 SGHDN and CDR2 FVKESK. The CDR3 consists of 16 residues. V lost 4 bases and J lost 0, with 15 bases in between.

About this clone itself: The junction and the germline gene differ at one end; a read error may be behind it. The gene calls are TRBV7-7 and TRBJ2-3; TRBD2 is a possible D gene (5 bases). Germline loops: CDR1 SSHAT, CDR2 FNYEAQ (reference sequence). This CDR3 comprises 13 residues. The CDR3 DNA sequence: TGTGCTAGCAGCTTAGCGCCTACAGATACGCAGTATTTT. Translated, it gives CASSLAPTDTQYF.

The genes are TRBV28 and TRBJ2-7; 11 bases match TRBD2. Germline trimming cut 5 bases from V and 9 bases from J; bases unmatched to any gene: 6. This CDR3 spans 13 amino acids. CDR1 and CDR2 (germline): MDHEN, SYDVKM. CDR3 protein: CASSPGTSGPQYF. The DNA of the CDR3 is TGTGCCAGCAGTCCAGGGACTAGCGGACCGCAGTACTTC. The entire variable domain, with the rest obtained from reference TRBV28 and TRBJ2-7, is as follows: DVKVTQSSRYLVKRTGEKVFLECVQDMDHENMFWYRQDPGLGLRLIYFSYDVKMKEKGDIPEGYSVSREKKERFSLILESASTNQTSMYLCASSPGTSGPQYFGPGTRLTVT.

CDR3 region: CASSLLKLQGRTDTQYF. DNA for the CDR3: TGTGCCAGCAGTTTGTTAAAATTACAGGGCCGCACAGATACGCAGTATTTT. This rearrangement joins TRBV27 to TRBJ2-3, with D possibly matching TRBD1 (6 bases). Germline CDR1 and CDR2: MNHEY and SMNVEV (reference sequence). CDR3 length: 17 amino acids. V was clipped by 3 bases and J by 1 base, with 17 bases between them.

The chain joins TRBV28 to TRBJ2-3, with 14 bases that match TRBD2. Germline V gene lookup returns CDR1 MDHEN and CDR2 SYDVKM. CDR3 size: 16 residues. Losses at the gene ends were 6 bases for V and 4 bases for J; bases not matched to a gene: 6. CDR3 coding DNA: TGTGCCAGCAGCCGACTAGCGGGGGGGCCAGCAGATACGCAGTATTTT. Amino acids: CASSRLAGGPADTQYF.

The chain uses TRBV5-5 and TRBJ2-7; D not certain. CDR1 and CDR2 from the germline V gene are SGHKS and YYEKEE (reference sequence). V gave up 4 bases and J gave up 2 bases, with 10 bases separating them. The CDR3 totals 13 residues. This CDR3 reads CASSRHVAYEQYF. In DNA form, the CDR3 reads TGTGCCAGCAGCCGCCATGTGGCCTACGAGCAGTACTTC.

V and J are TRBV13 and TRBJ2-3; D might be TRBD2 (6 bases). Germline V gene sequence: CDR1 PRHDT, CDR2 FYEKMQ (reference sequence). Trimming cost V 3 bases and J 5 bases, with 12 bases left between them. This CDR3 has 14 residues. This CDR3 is CASSFSGVGDTQYF. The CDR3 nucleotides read TGTGCCAGCAGCTTTAGCGGAGTAGGAGATACGCAGTATTTT.